This TCR beta chain was recorded in a study of somatic mutations in cytotoxic T cells in rheumatoid arthritis. Study at large: Collection of patient blood (around 33 ml EDTA) took place right after diagnosis, before any treatment.

Isolation of the CD4+ and CD8+ populations was accomplished via positive magnetic bead selection, with purity assessed by flow cytometry. CDR1 and CDR2 from the germline V gene are MNHNS and SASEGT. Germline trimming cut 1 base from V and 3 bases from J; bases unmatched to any gene: 5. This CDR3 has 16 amino acids. Authors' analysis steps: Matches to published virus-specific TCRB sequences were rare among patient CD8+ clones larger than 1%. The table came from immunoSEQ multiplex PCR; TCRdb's copy has only in-frame clones and leaves some out. V and J calls and clone size are those listed in that table; D and trimming were worked out from the DNA. The sample records 2,500 or so clones, 85% being singletons.

This sequence was found in a woman aged 70 to 79 with rheumatoid arthritis. The rearrangement joins TRBV6-1 to TRBJ2-3; 9 bases agree with TRBD2. The specimen was CD8+ T cells sorted from blood. The CDR3 DNA sequence: TGTGCCAGCAGTGAAGTTAGCGGGAGCGGTACAGATACGCAGTATTTT. Encoded protein: CASSEVSGSGTDTQYF.